The T cell receptor beta chain under discussion was sequenced for a study of control samples from healthy donors and cancer patients. V lost 5 bases to trimming and J lost 1 base; unmatched junction nucleotides: 4. This CDR3 comprises 15 residues. CDR1 LNHDA and CDR2 SQIVND come from the germline V gene (reference sequence). Profiled with immunoSEQ multiplex PCR; TCRdb holds only in-frame clones, not every one. The sample holds some 120,000 clones, 85% to 90% seen once. This receptor was taken from a woman between 45 and 65 years old with colorectal cancer. V usage is TRBV19 and J usage is TRBJ2-2; 7 nucleotides agree with TRBD2. Sequencing was performed on PBMCs. The CDR3 sequence is CASSFQRENTGELFF. CDR3 nucleotides: TGTGCCAGTAGTTTCCAGCGGGAGAACACCGGGGAGCTGTTTTTT.